This T cell receptor beta chain was sequenced for a study of blood T cell repertoires in COVID-19. Study-level background: Samples taken during acute and convalescent COVID-19 were collected in the United States, Italy and Spain. Nucleic acid was either cDNA or gDNA, and it came from T cells, B-cell-depleted T cells, or PBMCs.

The germline CDR1 and CDR2 sequences are SGDLS and YYNGEE. Trimming pared 0 bases from V and 4 bases from J, leaving 10 bases between. This CDR3 has 14 amino acids. In the authors' workflow: Counts of nucleated cells, estimated from reference gene primer amplification, were obtained. Sequencing used immunoSEQ multiplex PCR; TCRdb keeps in-frame clones, though not all of them. Clone size and the V and J calls come from that table; the DNA yielded D and trimming. Of some 83,000 clones listed, 70% to 90% are singletons. The TCR comes from a man of 80 years or more with active or convalescent COVID-19. The V and J genes are TRBV9 and TRBJ2-5; perhaps TRBD1 as D (6 bases). Sequenced sample: peripheral blood. CDR3 bases: TGTGCCAGCAGCGTAGCCGGGACAACAGAGACCCAGTACTTC. Translation gives CASSVAGTTETQYF.